These 8 T cell receptor beta chains were sequenced from one sample in a study of T cell responses to AZD1222 COVID-19 vaccine. Profiling relied on immunoSEQ multiplex PCR, and the TCRdb table lists in-frame clones only, not all of them. The sample carries 150,000 or so clones, about nine tenths recorded once. This specimen consisted of peripheral blood, obtained 28 days after the second AZD1222 dose. The receptors stem from an adult who received the AZD1222 COVID-19 vaccine.

This chain joins TRBV10-3 and TRBJ2-3; no clear D gene. Germline CDR1 reads ENHRY; CDR2 reads SYGVKD. V lost 3 bases, J lost 8 bases, and 9 bases lay in between. The CDR3 covers 12 residues. For the CDR3, the DNA is TGTGCCATCAGTGAACCGTCAAGTACGCAGTATTTT. This codes for CAISEPSSTQYF.

V usage is TRBV18 and J usage is TRBJ1-2; 7 bases fit TRBD1. From germline, CDR1 is KGHSH and CDR2 LQKENI. The V segment lost 3 bases and the J segment 2 bases; nucleotides outside the gene matches: 0. This CDR3 is 13 amino acids long. CDR3 sequence (DNA): TGTGCCAGCTCACCGACAGGGAACTATGGCTACACCTTC. Protein sequence: CASSPTGNYGYTF.

The chain uses TRBV14 and TRBJ1-3; D remains unclear. The CDR3 is made up of 17 amino acids. V was pared by 1 base and J by 0 bases, with 13 bases between. From germline, CDR1 is SGHDN and CDR2 FVKESK. The CDR3 loop is CASSQGSRSSSGNTIYF. CDR3 in DNA: TGTGCCAGCAGCCAAGGCAGCAGATCCAGCTCTGGAAACACCATATATTTT.

Here the CDR3 DNA reads TGTGCCAGCAGCCGGGGACCGTCCTCTGGAAACACCATATATTTT. Translation gives CASSRGPSSGNTIYF. The rearrangement uses TRBV6-5 and TRBJ1-3; TRBD1 might be the D (5 bases). The CDR3 has 15 residues. Trimming removed 6 bases from V and 0 bases from J, with 12 bases in between. The germline V gene encodes CDR1 MNHEY and CDR2 SVGAGI.

The CDR3 bases are TGTGCCAGTGGGAAGGGCCAAACCAACACCATATATTTT. Amino acid sequence: CASGKGQTNTIYF. The J gene is TRBJ1-3, the V gene TRBV2; D call uncertain. This CDR3 has 13 residues. Trimming took off 9 bases at V and 7 bases at J, with 16 bases between the two ends. Looked up from germline, CDR1 is SNHLY and CDR2 is FYNNEI.

V gene TRBV5-1 combines with J gene TRBJ2-5; 8 bases map to TRBD2. J was trimmed by 7 bases and V by 6 bases; bases with no gene match: 8. Germline CDR1 and CDR2: SGHRS and YFSETQ. The CDR3 consists of 13 residues. The CDR3 nucleotides are TGCGCCAGCACAGAACTAGCGGAGAGGACCCAGTACTTC. It is translated as CASTELAERTQYF.

The genes are TRBV2 and TRBJ2-1; D is perhaps TRBD2 (6 bases). This CDR3 region has 14 residues. V was cut by 9 bases and J by 0 bases, with 12 bases left in between. Germline CDR1 reads SNHLY; CDR2 reads FYNNEI. The CDR3 is CASKDGSSYNEQFF. The DNA of the CDR3 is TGTGCCAGTAAGGACGGGAGCTCCTACAATGAGCAGTTCTTC. Full variable domain (outside the CDR3, taken from reference TRBV2 and TRBJ2-1): EPEVTQTPSHQVTQMGQEVILRCVPISNHLYFYWYRQILGQKVEFLVSFYNNEISEKSEIFDDQFSVERPDGSNFTLKIRSTKLEDSAMYFCASKDGSSYNEQFFGPGTRLTVL.

The chain recombines TRBV11-1 with TRBJ2-1; 10 bases align to TRBD1. Germline-derived CDR1 and CDR2 are SGHAT and FQDESV (reference sequence). V was clipped by 5 bases and J by 7 bases; unmatched bases: 5. This CDR3 contains 14 residues. CDR3 sequence: CASSPWTGGNEQFF. In DNA, the CDR3 is TGTGCCAGCAGCCCTTGGACAGGGGGAAATGAGCAGTTCTTC.